This is a list of T cell receptor beta chains from one sample in a study of metastatic and nonmetastatic thyroid tumors. TCRdb reassembled clones from the PCR reads with MiXCR. The top ten clones hold 13% of a sample with about 7,800 clones, over 25% of them seen once. Sequencing was performed on adjacent normal tissue. The receptors stem from a female donor with papillary thyroid cancer or a benign thyroid nodule (not recorded which). Some clones in this sample may be carry-over from other donors' samples. CDR3s include the opening cysteine and the closing phenylalanine or tryptophan. The D gene is left open where the match is weak. The size field is filled for only some rows; it gives once, few, many or a size class.

J: TRBJ1-4; V: TRBV6-1; size: .; D: .; CDR3: CASSEEGFEKLFF; DNA: TGTGCCAGCAGTGAAGAGGGCTTCGAAAAACTGTTTTTT
J: TRBJ1-6; V: TRBV6-1; size: .; D: .; CDR3: CASSFRQESSYNSPLHF; DNA: TGTGCCAGCAGCTTCCGACAGGAGAGCTCCTATAATTCACCCCTCCACTTT
J: TRBJ1-2; V: TRBV6-1; size: .; D: .; CDR3: CASSDMVECYTF; DNA: TGTGCCAGCAGTGACATGGTAGAATGCTACACCTTC
J: TRBJ1-2; V: TRBV6-1; size: few; D: .; CDR3: CASRLDTNYGYTF; DNA: TGTGCCAGCAGGTTGGACACCAACTATGGCTACACCTTC
J: TRBJ2-7; V: TRBV11-1; size: .; D: TRBD1; CDR3: CASSLVFGGGTGVSEQYF; DNA: TGTGCCAGCAGCTTAGTGTTCGGGGGAGGGACAGGGGTTAGCGAGCAGTACTTC
J: TRBJ1-2; V: TRBV5-6; size: few; D: .; CDR3: CASSYGLGGADGYTF; DNA: TGTGCCAGCAGCTACGGATTAGGGGGGGCGGATGGCTACACCTTC
J: TRBJ2-2; V: TRBV2; size: .; D: .; CDR3: CASTPLSTGELFF; DNA: TGTGCCAGCACCCCCCTCTCCACCGGGGAGCTGTTTTTT
J: TRBJ1-5; V: TRBV5-5; size: many; D: .; CDR3: CASSLATGSNQPQHF; DNA: TGTGCCAGCAGCTTGGCCACAGGGAGCAATCAGCCCCAGCATTTT
J: TRBJ2-7; V: TRBV15; size: .; D: TRBD2; CDR3: CATSRVASGRAVNEQYF; DNA: TGTGCCACCAGCAGAGTGGCTAGCGGGAGGGCCGTTAACGAGCAGTACTTC
J: TRBJ2-2; V: TRBV6-1; size: few; D: .; CDR3: CASSEAARSPGEPFF; DNA: TGTGCCAGCAGTGAAGCGGCGAGATCGCCCGGGGAGCCATTTTTT
J: TRBJ2-3; V: TRBV6-2/TRBV6-3; size: few; D: TRBD1; CDR3: CASSSRGPVDTQYF; DNA: TGTGCCAGCAGTTCCAGGGGGCCGGTAGATACGCAGTATTTT
J: TRBJ2-7; V: TRBV2; size: large; D: TRBD2; CDR3: CASRPGLAGAYEQYF; DNA: TGTGCCAGCAGACCCGGACTAGCGGGAGCCTACGAGCAGTACTTC
J: TRBJ2-5; V: TRBV7-9; size: .; D: TRBD2; CDR3: CASSFELAETQYF; DNA: TGTGCCAGCAGCTTCGAACTAGCGGAAACCCAGTACTTC
J: TRBJ2-7; V: TRBV30; size: large; D: TRBD1; CDR3: CAYPTGVIGEQYF; DNA: TGTGCCTACCCGACAGGGGTGATTGGCGAGCAGTACTTC
J: TRBJ2-7; V: TRBV6-1; size: .; D: .; CDR3: CASSEKADYEQYF; DNA: TGTGCCAGCAGTGAAAAGGCAGACTACGAGCAGTACTTC
J: TRBJ1-2; V: TRBV28; size: .; D: .; CDR3: CASSLVSGLWGYTF; DNA: TGTGCCAGCAGTTTAGTTAGCGGGCTATGGGGCTACACCTTC
J: TRBJ2-2; V: TRBV5-1; size: .; D: .; CDR3: CASSLGELFF; DNA: TGCGCCAGCAGCTTGGGGGAGCTGTTTTTT
J: TRBJ1-6; V: TRBV19; size: medium-sized; D: .; CDR3: CASKRQANSPLHF; DNA: TGTGCCAGTAAGAGACAGGCAAATTCACCCCTCCACTTT
J: TRBJ2-3; V: TRBV28; size: .; D: TRBD2; CDR3: CASSSSGTSGGRTDTQYF; DNA: TGTGCCAGCAGTTCGTCCGGGACTAGCGGGGGTAGGACAGATACGCAGTATTTT
J: TRBJ2-7; V: TRBV11-2; size: once; D: TRBD2; CDR3: CASSLLLAGYEQYF; DNA: TGTGCCAGCAGCTTACTGTTAGCGGGCTACGAGCAGTACTTC
J: TRBJ2-1; V: TRBV12-3/TRBV12-4; size: .; D: .; CDR3: CASSLGAGSNEQFF; DNA: TGTGCCAGCAGTTTAGGGGCAGGGAGCAATGAGCAGTTCTTC
J: TRBJ1-2; V: TRBV2; size: medium-sized; D: TRBD1; CDR3: CASSERTGNNYGYTF; DNA: TGTGCCAGCAGTGAACGGACAGGCAACAACTATGGCTACACCTTC
J: TRBJ2-7; V: TRBV20-1; size: once; D: TRBD1; CDR3: CSARDPGQGVHEQYF; DNA: TGCAGTGCTAGAGACCCGGGACAGGGGGTCCACGAGCAGTACTTC
J: TRBJ2-7; V: TRBV6-1; size: medium-sized; D: .; CDR3: CASSELTYEQYF; DNA: TGTGCCAGCAGTGAACTTACCTACGAGCAGTACTTC
J: TRBJ2-2; V: TRBV5-8; size: .; D: .; CDR3: CASRVEEGDLFF; DNA: TGTGCCAGCAGGGTAGAGGAGGGGGATCTGTTTTTT
J: TRBJ1-5; V: TRBV6-1; size: .; D: TRBD1; CDR3: CASRGDSDQPQHF; DNA: TGTGCCAGCAGGGGGGACAGTGATCAGCCCCAGCATTTT
J: TRBJ1-2; V: TRBV2; size: medium-sized; D: .; CDR3: CASSERQVYGYTF; DNA: TGTGCCAGCAGTGAGAGACAAGTCTATGGCTACACCTTC
J: TRBJ1-5; V: TRBV5-1; size: medium-sized; D: TRBD1; CDR3: CASSLGQGANQPQHF; DNA: TGCGCCAGCAGCCTTGGACAGGGGGCTAATCAGCCCCAGCATTTT
J: TRBJ2-7; V: TRBV2; size: .; D: TRBD1; CDR3: CATPSGTDEQYF; DNA: TGTGCCACTCCTTCCGGGACAGACGAGCAGTACTTC
J: TRBJ2-2; V: TRBV20-1; size: .; D: .; CDR3: CSAILDFRGTGELFF; DNA: TGCAGTGCGATACTAGATTTTAGGGGGACCGGTGAGCTGTTCTTT
J: TRBJ1-2; V: TRBV27; size: .; D: .; CDR3: CASSFKGGYYGYSF; DNA: TGTGCCAGCAGCTTTAAGGGAGGGTACTATGGCTACAGCTTT
J: TRBJ2-7; V: TRBV29-1; size: few; D: .; CDR3: CRVGDRYSPYGQYF; DNA: TGCCGCGTAGGGGACCGGTACAGCCCTTACGGGCAGTACTTC
J: TRBJ1-1; V: TRBV27; size: .; D: .; CDR3: CASSLITGKNTEAFF; DNA: TGTGCCAGCAGTCTCATCACAGGGAAGAACACTGAAGCTTTCTTT
J: TRBJ1-1; V: TRBV20-1; size: few; D: .; CDR3: CSARDGTSLNTEAFF; DNA: TGCAGTGCTAGAGACGGGACAAGCCTGAACACTGAAGCTTTCTTT
J: TRBJ1-2; V: TRBV6-1; size: .; D: .; CDR3: CASSQDGVNYGYTF; DNA: TGTGCCAGCAGCCAGGACGGGGTTAACTATGGCTACACCTTC
J: TRBJ1-5; V: TRBV4-1; size: medium-sized; D: .; CDR3: CASSQEGSRQPQHF; DNA: TGCGCCAGCAGCCAAGAGGGTAGTCGGCAGCCCCAGCATTTT
J: TRBJ1-2; V: TRBV20-1; size: .; D: TRBD1; CDR3: CSARDRAGGSYGYTF; DNA: TGCAGTGCTAGAGATCGGGCAGGGGGTAGCTATGGCTACACCTTC
J: TRBJ1-2; V: TRBV27; size: few; D: .; CDR3: CASSSTVQVASNYGYTF; DNA: TGTGCCAGCAGCTCGACGGTACAGGTGGCCTCCAACTATGGCTACACCTTC
J: TRBJ2-7; V: TRBV5-1; size: .; D: .; CDR3: CASSLLGDYEQYF; DNA: TGCGCCAGCAGCTTGCTCGGGGACTACGAGCAGTACTTC
J: TRBJ2-7; V: TRBV6-5; size: many; D: .; CDR3: CASSYSKIPHEQYF; DNA: TGTGCCAGCAGTTACTCGAAGATACCTCACGAGCAGTACTTC